Listed here are 16 T cell receptor beta chains from one sample, sequenced in a study of regulatory T cells in long-lasting Graves disease. Combining iRepertoire HTBI primers with Arm-PCR of CDR3 regions, the authors built TCR beta libraries. TCRdb called the multiplex PCR reads again in MiXCR, with one record for every CDR3 protein. The sample shows 500,000 to 700,000 distinct CDR3 sequences, 15% to 20% of them seen only once. As to time point: newly diagnosed GD, antithyroid drugs for less than 3 months. PBMCs provided the RNA from which the TCR library was made. These data also formed part of another study, on T cells in Graves' hyperthyroidism and ophthalmopathy.

The sequencing here drew on peripheral blood mononuclear cells (PBMCs), taken at new diagnosis, from a patient treated with antithyroid drugs. The receptor source for this set is a woman in her 30s with Graves disease.

This clonotype was detected ten times or more. J is TRBJ2-1 and V is TRBV12-3 or TRBV12-4, with 15 nucleotides matching TRBD2. The CDR3 runs to 13 residues. After removal of 6 bases from V and 9 bases from J, the junction contained 0 bases not matched to a gene. The CDR3 is CASRGLAGGEQFF. The CDR3 DNA reads as TGTGCCAGCAGGGGACTAGCGGGAGGTGAGCAGTTCTTC.

This clonotype was seen repeatedly, ten times or more. The chain has TRBV19 and TRBJ2-7; weak D call: TRBD1 (5 bases). Trimming stripped 4 bases from V and 2 bases from J, with 15 bases between. There are 15 residues in the CDR3. Germline-derived CDR1 and CDR2 are LNHDA and SQIVND (reference sequence). The CDR3 region has the DNA TGTGCCAGTAGTAGAGAAAGGACACCGACCTACGAGCAGTACTTC. This translates into CASSRERTPTYEQYF. The variable domain in full, with the rest retrieved from reference TRBV19 and TRBJ2-7, is DGGITQSPKYLFRKEGQNVTLSCEQNLNHDAMYWYRQDPGQGLRLIYYSQIVNDFQKGDIAEGYSVSREKKESFPLTVTSAQKNPTAFYLCASSRERTPTYEQYFGPGTRLTVT.

In its sample, this clonotype was seen many times. This chain uses TRBV7-2 with TRBJ2-5; D is ambiguous. The CDR3 is made up of 11 amino acids. The germline V gene encodes CDR1 SGHTA and CDR2 FQGNSA. Trimming took 5 bases from V and 5 from J, leaving 6 bases between them. CDR3 sequence: CASSIRETQYF. As DNA, the CDR3 is TGTGCCAGCAGCATTAGGGAGACCCAGTACTTC.

The chain is built from TRBV30 and TRBJ2-1; 8 positions agree with TRBD1. This CDR3 is 15 amino acids long. V was pared by 1 base and J by 8 bases, with 10 bases of the junction left unmatched. Germline V lookup: CDR1 GTSNPN, CDR2 SVGIG (reference sequence). The CDR3 protein is CAWSGRDRGYHEQFF. The DNA of the CDR3 is TGTGCCTGGAGTGGCCGCGACAGGGGTTATCATGAGCAGTTCTTC.

This chain links TRBV12-3 or TRBV12-4 with TRBJ2-6; no clear D. With 8 bases removed from V and 2 bases from J, the gap between germline ends came to 13 bases. This CDR3 comprises 15 residues. The CDR3 coding sequence is TGTGCCAGCTCCCTCATTGAACCTGGGGCCAACGTCCTGACTTTC. This sequence encodes CASSLIEPGANVLTF.

V gene TRBV5-4 combines with J gene TRBJ2-5; TRBD2 matches at 11 bases. The germline V gene has CDR1 SGHNT and CDR2 YYREEE (reference sequence). The CDR3 consists of 17 residues. V gave up 2 bases and J gave up 5 bases; unmatched junction bases: 11. The CDR3 region has the DNA TGTGCCAGCAGCTTTCGGGGACTAGCGGCTCCCCGGGAGACCCAGTACTTC. It translates to CASSFRGLAAPRETQYF.

This clonotype has just a few counts. The V and J genes are TRBV3-1 and TRBJ1-3; no firm D call. The CDR3 has 12 residues. Germline-derived CDR1 and CDR2 are LGHDT and YNNKEL (reference sequence). The germline V and J ends were trimmed by 3 bases and 5 bases, with 5 bases remaining between them. The CDR3 DNA reads TGTGCCAGCAGCCATTTGCGAAACACCATATATTTT. Amino acid sequence: CASSHLRNTIYF. Together with reference TRBV3-1 and TRBJ1-3, the CDR3 gives the full variable domain: DTAVSQTPKYLVTQMGNDKSIKCEQNLGHDTMYWYKQDSKKFLKIMFSYNNKELIINETVPNRFSPKSPDKAHLNLHINSLELGDSAVYFCASSHLRNTIYFGEGSWLTVV.

This clonotype was seen ten or more times. The CDR3 nucleotides read TGTGCCAGTACCGATGGAGTAAGGACTGAAGCTTTCTTT. It encodes CASTDGVRTEAFF. The J gene is TRBJ1-1, the V gene TRBV19; D remains ambiguous. Germline V gives CDR1 LNHDA, CDR2 SQIVND (reference sequence). The CDR3 is made up of 13 amino acids. V was pared by 7 bases and J by 5 bases, with 14 bases between.

The chain joins TRBV20-1 to TRBJ2-4; no definite D call. The CDR3 spans 17 residues. The V end lost 0 bases, the J end lost 0 bases, and 15 bases lay between the germline ends. Germline V gene sequence: CDR1 DFQATT, CDR2 SNEGSKA (reference sequence). CDR3 DNA sequence: TGCAGTGCTAGAGAATCCGGCCTTACCCTAGCCAAAAACATTCAGTACTTC. This codes for CSARESGLTLAKNIQYF.

This clonotype was found a few times. The chain is built from TRBV9 and TRBJ2-2, with 8 positions matching TRBD2. Losses at the gene ends were 3 bases for V and 6 bases for J; bases not matched to a gene: 13. CDR3 length: 17 residues. CDR1 SGDLS and CDR2 YYNGEE come from the germline V gene. The CDR3 here is CASSAGLAGLNAGELFF. CDR3 bases: TGTGCCAGCAGCGCTGGACTAGCCGGGTTAAACGCCGGGGAGCTGTTTTTT. Supplemented by reference TRBV9 and TRBJ2-2, the full variable domain reads DSGVTQTPKHLITATGQRVTLRCSPRSGDLSVYWYQQSLDQGLQFLIQYYNGEERAKGNILERFSAQQFPDLHSELNLSSLELGDSALYFCASSAGLAGLNAGELFFGEGSRLTVL.

The chain joins TRBV9 to TRBJ2-7; possible D gene TRBD2, 6 bases. This CDR3 has 15 residues. CDR1 is SGDLS and CDR2 is YYNGEE in the germline V gene. Trimming left V 4 bases short and J 2 bases short, with 16 bases between. CDR3 in DNA: TGTGCCAGCAGCCCTACTAGCTTTACTCCCTACGAGCAGTACTTC. It is translated as CASSPTSFTPYEQYF.

This clonotype was counted at least ten times. V is TRBV3-1 and J is TRBJ1-4, with D possibly TRBD1 on 6 matching bases. The CDR3 totals 14 residues. In germline, CDR1 is LGHDT, CDR2 YNNKEL (reference sequence). The V gene lost 2 bases and the J gene lost 9 bases, with 13 bases spanning the gap. DNA for the CDR3: TGTGCCAGCAGCCAACAGGGGTCGTTGAAAAAACTGTTTTTT. Translation: CASSQQGSLKKLFF.

This clonotype was detected only once. The CDR3 reads CASRRQGASEKLFF. The CDR3 DNA reads as TGTGCCAGCAGACGACAGGGGGCGAGTGAAAAACTGTTTTTT. This chain joins TRBV28 and TRBJ1-4, with 10 positions matching TRBD1. Germline V gene data show CDR1 as MDHEN and CDR2 as SYDVKM. The CDR3 consists of 14 residues. V shed 6 bases, J shed 7 bases, and the junction held 5 bases outside the gene matches.

This clonotype occurred many times. The V and J genes are TRBV24-1 and TRBJ1-3, with a possible D match to TRBD1 (5 bases). Germline CDR1 and CDR2: KGHDR and SFDVKD. The CDR3 loop spans 16 amino acids. V was shortened by 3 bases and J by 0 bases, with 11 bases between the two germline ends. DNA of the CDR3: TGTGCCACCAGTGATCCAGGGACCCGCTCTGGAAACACCATATATTTT. It encodes CATSDPGTRSGNTIYF.

There are a few counts of this clonotype. This chain connects TRBV20-1 to TRBJ2-6; D is perhaps TRBD1 or TRBD2 (5 bases each). CDR1 is DFQATT and CDR2 is SNEGSKA in the germline V gene (reference sequence). This CDR3 is 14 amino acids long. V shed 1 base and J shed 4 bases, with 8 bases lying between them. This CDR3 reads CSARGGTGANVLTF. As DNA, the CDR3 is TGCAGTGCTAGAGGGGGGACCGGGGCCAACGTCCTGACTTTC.

This clonotype was seen a few times. The V gene is TRBV12-3 or TRBV12-4, the J gene TRBJ1-1; 9 bases map to TRBD1. The CDR3 runs to 17 residues. V gave up 7 bases and J gave up 0 bases; unmatched junction bases: 12. CDR3 region: CASTTGGRKPMNTEAFF. The CDR3 DNA follows: TGTGCCAGCACCACAGGGGGCCGCAAACCCATGAACACTGAAGCTTTCTTT.